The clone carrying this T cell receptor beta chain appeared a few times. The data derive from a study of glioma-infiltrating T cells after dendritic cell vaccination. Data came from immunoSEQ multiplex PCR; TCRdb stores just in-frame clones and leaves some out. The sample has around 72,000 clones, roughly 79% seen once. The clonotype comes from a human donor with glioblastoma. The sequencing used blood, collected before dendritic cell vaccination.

The CDR3 DNA reads as TGTGCCAGCAGCACCAGCGGGGGGGCTGCCGGGGAGCTGTTTTTT. Translation gives CASSTSGGAAGELFF. V usage is TRBV9 and J usage is TRBJ2-2; TRBD2 matches at 10 bases. Germline values: CDR1 SGDLS, CDR2 YYNGEE. Unmatched junction bases numbered 6, after V lost 4 bases and J lost 6 bases. The CDR3 is made up of 15 amino acids.